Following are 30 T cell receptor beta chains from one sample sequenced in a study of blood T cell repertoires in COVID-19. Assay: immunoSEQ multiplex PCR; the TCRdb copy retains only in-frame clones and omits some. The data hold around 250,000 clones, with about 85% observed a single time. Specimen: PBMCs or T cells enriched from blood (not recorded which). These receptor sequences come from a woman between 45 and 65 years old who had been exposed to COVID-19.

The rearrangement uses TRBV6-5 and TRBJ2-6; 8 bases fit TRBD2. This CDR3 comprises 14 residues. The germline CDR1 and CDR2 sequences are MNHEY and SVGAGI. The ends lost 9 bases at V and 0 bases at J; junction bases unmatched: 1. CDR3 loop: CASREGSGANVLTF. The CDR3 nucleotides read TGTGCCAGTCGGGAGGGCTCTGGGGCCAACGTCCTGACTTTC.

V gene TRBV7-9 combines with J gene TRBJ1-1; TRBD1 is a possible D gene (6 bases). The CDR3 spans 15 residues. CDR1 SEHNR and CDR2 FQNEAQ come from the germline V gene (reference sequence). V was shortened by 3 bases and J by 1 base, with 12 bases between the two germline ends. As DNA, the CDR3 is TGTGCCAGCAGCTTTTCCGGGACACCGAACACTGAAGCTTTCTTT. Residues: CASSFSGTPNTEAFF.

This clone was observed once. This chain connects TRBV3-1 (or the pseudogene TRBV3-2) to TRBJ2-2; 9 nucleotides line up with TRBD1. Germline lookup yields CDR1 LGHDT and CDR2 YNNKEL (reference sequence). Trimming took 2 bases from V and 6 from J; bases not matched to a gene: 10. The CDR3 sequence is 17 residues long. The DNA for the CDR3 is TGTGCCAGCAGCCAACCCGGACCGGGACAGGGACCCGGGGAGCTGTTTTTT. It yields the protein CASSQPGPGQGPGELFF.

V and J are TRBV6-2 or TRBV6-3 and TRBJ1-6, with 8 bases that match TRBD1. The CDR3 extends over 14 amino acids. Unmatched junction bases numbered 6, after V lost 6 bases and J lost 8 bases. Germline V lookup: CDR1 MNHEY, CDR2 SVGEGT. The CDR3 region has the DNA TGTGCCAGCAGCCCCAGGGGGCAAGATTCACCCCTCCACTTT. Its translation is CASSPRGQDSPLHF.

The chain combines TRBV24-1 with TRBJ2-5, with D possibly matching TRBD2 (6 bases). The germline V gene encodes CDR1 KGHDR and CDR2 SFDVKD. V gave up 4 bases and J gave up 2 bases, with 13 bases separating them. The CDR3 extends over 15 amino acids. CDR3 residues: CATSDPTGGQETQYF. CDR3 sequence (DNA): TGTGCCACCAGTGACCCCACCGGGGGACAAGAGACCCAGTACTTC.

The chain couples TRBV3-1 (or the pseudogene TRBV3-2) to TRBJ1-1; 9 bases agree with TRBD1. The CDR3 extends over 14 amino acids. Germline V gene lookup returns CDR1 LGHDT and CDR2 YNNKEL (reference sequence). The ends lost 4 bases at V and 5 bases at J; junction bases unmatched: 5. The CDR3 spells CASSPTGGITEAFF. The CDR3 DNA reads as TGTGCCAGCAGCCCGACAGGGGGAATTACTGAAGCTTTCTTT.

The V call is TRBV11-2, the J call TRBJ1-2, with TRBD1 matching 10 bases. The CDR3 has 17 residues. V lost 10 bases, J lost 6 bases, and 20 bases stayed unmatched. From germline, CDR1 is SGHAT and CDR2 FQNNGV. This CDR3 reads CATLGPRDRGVSNGYTF. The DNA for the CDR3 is TGTGCCACCCTAGGTCCGCGGGACAGGGGCGTATCGAATGGCTACACCTTC.

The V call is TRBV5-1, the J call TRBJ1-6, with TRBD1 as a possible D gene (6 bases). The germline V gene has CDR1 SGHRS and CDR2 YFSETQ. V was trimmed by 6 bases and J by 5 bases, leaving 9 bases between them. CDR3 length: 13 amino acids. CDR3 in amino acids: CASMQGNNSPLHF. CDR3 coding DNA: TGCGCCAGCATGCAGGGGAATAATTCACCCCTCCACTTT.

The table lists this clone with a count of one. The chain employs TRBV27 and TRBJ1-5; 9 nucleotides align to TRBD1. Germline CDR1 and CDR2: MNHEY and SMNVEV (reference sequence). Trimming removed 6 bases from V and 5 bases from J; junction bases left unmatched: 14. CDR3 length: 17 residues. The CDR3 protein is CASRRSFGTGTHQPQHF. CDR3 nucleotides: TGTGCCAGCAGAAGGTCTTTCGGGACAGGGACCCATCAGCCCCAGCATTTT.

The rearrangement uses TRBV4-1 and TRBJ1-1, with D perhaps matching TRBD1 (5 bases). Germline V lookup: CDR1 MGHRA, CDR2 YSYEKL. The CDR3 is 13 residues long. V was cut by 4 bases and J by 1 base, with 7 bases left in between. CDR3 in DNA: TGCGCCAGCAGCCTCGACAGGAACACTGAAGCTTTCTTT. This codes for CASSLDRNTEAFF.

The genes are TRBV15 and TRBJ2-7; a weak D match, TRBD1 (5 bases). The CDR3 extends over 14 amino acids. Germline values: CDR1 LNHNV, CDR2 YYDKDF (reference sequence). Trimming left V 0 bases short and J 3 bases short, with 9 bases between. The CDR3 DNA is TGTGCCACCAGCAGAGACAGGGCAAGCTACGAGCAGTACTTC. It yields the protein CATSRDRASYEQYF. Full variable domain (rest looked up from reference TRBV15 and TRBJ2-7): DAMVIQNPRYQVTQFGKPVTLSCSQTLNHNVMYWYQQKSSQAPKLLFHYYDKDFNNEADTPDNFQSRRPNTSFCFLDIRSPGLGDTAMYLCATSRDRASYEQYFGPGTRLTVT.

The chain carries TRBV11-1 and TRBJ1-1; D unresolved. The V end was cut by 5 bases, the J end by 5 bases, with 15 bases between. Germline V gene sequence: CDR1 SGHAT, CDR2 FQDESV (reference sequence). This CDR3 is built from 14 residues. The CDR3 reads CASSPQTGNTEAFF. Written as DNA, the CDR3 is TGTGCCAGCAGCCCGCAGACGGGAAATACTGAAGCTTTCTTT.

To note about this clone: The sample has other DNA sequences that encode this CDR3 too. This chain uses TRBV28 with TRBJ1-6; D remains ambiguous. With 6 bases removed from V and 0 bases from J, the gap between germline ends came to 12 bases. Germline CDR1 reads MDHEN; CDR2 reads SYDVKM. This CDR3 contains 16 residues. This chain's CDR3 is CASSPPGGSYNSPLHF. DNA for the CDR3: TGTGCCAGCAGCCCCCCCGGCGGCTCCTATAATTCACCCCTCCACTTT. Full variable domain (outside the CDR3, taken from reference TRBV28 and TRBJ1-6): DVKVTQSSRYLVKRTGEKVFLECVQDMDHENMFWYRQDPGLGLRLIYFSYDVKMKEKGDIPEGYSVSREKKERFSLILESASTNQTSMYLCASSPPGGSYNSPLHFGNGTRLTVT.

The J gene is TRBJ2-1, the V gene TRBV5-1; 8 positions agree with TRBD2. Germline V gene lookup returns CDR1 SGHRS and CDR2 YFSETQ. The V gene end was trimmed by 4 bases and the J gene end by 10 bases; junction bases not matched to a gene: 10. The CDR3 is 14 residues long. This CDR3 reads CASSLAPTSAEQFF. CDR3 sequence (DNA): TGCGCCAGCAGCCTGGCCCCGACTAGCGCCGAGCAGTTCTTC.

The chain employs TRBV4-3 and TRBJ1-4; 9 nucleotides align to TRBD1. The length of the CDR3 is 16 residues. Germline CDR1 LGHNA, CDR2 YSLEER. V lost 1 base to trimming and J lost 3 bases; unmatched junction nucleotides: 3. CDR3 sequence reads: CASSQAGQGSNEKLFF. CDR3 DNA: TGCGCCAGCAGCCAAGCGGGACAGGGTTCTAATGAAAAACTGTTTTTT.

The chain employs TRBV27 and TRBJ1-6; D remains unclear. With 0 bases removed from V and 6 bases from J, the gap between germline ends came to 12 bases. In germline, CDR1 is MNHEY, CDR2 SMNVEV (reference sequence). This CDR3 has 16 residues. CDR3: CASSLSGRAPNSPLHF. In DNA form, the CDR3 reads TGTGCCAGCAGTTTATCGGGCCGAGCCCCTAATTCACCCCTCCACTTT.

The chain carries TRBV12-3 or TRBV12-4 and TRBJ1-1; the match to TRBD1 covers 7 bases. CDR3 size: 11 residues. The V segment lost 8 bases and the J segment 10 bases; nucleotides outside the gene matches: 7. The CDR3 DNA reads TGTGCCAGCCTCAGGGACAGACGAGCTTTCTTT. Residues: CASLRDRRAFF.

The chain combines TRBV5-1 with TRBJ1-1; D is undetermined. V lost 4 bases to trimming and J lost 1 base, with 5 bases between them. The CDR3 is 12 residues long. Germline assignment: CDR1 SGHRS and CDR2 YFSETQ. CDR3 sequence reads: CASSHGNTEAFF. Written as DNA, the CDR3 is TGCGCCAGCAGCCACGGGAACACTGAAGCTTTCTTT.

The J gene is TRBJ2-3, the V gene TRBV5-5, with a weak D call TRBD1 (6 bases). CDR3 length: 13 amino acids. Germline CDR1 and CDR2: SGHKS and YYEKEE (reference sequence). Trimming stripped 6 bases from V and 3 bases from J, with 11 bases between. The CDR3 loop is CASTLGATDTQYF. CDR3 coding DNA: TGTGCCAGCACCCTGGGGGCAACAGATACGCAGTATTTT.

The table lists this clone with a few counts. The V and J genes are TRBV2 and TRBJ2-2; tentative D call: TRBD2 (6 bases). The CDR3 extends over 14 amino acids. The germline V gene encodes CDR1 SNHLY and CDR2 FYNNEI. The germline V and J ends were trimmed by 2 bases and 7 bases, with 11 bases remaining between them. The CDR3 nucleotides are TGTGCCAGCAGTGAAACGGGGGTAAACGGGGAGCTGTTTTTT. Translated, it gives CASSETGVNGELFF.

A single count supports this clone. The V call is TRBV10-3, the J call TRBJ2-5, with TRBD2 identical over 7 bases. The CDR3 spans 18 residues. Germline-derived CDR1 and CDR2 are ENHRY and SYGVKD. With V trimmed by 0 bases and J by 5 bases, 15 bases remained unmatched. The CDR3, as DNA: TGTGCCATCAGTGAGTCTGTTTTGACTGTCGGGGGGAAGGAGACCCAGTACTTC. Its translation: CAISESVLTVGGKETQYF.

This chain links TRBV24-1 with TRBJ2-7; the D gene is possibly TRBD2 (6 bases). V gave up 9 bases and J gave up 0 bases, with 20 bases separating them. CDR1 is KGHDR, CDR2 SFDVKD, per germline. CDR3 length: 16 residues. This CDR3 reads CATSTTGEGSSYEQYF. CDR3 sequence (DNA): TGTGCCACCTCCACAACGGGAGAGGGGAGCTCCTACGAGCAGTACTTC.

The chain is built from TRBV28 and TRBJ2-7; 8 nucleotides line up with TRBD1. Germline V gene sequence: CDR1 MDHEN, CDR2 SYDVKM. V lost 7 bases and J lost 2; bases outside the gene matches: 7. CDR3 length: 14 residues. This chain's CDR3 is CASTAGTGPYEQYF. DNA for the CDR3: TGTGCCAGCACCGCCGGGACAGGACCCTACGAGCAGTACTTC.

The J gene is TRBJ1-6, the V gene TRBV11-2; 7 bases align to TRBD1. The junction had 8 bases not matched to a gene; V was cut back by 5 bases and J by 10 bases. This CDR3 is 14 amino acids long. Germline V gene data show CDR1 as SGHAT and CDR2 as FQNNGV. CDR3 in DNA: TGTGCCAGCAGCCTCACAGGGGCCAGATCACCCCTCCACTTT. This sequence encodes CASSLTGARSPLHF.

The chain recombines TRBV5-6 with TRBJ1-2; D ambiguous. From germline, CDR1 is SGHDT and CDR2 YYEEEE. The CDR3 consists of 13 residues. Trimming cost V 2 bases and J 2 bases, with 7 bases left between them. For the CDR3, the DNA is TGTGCCAGCAGCTTACTCGTCAACTATGGCTACACCTTC. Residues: CASSLLVNYGYTF.

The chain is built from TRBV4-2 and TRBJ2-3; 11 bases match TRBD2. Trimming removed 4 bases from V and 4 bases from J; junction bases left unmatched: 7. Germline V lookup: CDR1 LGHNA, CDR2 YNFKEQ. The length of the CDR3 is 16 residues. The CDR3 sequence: CASSLTSGGSADTQYF. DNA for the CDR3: TGTGCCAGCAGCCTAACTAGCGGGGGAAGCGCAGATACGCAGTATTTT.

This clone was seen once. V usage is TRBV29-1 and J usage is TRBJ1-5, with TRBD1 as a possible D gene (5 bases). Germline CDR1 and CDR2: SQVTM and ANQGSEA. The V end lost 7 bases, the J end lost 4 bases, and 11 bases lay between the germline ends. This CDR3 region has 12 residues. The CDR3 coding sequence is TGCAGCGCAGGACACCTAAATCAGCCCCAGCATTTT. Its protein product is CSAGHLNQPQHF.

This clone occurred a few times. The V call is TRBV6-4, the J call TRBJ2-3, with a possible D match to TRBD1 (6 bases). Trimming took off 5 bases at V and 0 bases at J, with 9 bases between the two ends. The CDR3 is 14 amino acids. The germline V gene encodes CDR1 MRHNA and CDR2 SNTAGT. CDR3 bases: TGTGCCAGCAGTAGGACAGCTAGCACAGATACGCAGTATTTT. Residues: CASSRTASTDTQYF.

The CDR3 region is CASSPLGDSDEQFF. CDR3 nucleotides: TGTGCCAGCAGCCCCCTTGGCGATAGCGATGAGCAGTTCTTC. The chain is built from TRBV27 and TRBJ2-1; D might be TRBD2 (5 bases). The CDR3 runs to 14 residues. CDR1 is MNHEY and CDR2 is SMNVEV in the germline V gene (reference sequence). Trimming took 6 bases from V and 8 from J, leaving 17 bases between them.

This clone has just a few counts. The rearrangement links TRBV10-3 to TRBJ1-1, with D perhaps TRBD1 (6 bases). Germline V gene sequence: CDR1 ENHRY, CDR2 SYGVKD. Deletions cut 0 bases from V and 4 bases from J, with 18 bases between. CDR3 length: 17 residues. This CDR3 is CAISESITQGRGTEAFF. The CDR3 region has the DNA TGTGCCATCAGTGAGTCGATAACCCAGGGGCGCGGCACTGAAGCTTTCTTT.